This T cell receptor (beta chain) was sequenced during a study of regulatory T cells in long-lasting Graves disease. For TCR beta, libraries came from iRepertoire HTBI primers and Arm-PCR of CDR3 regions. TCRdb re-called the multiplex PCR reads with MiXCR, one entry per CDR3 protein. The sample shows hundreds of thousands of distinct CDR3 sequences, 16% of them seen only once. CDR3 length: 13 residues. Germline V lookup: CDR1 LNHNV, CDR2 YYDKDF (reference sequence). V was clipped by 7 bases and J by 3 bases, with 9 bases between them. This sample's time point: newly diagnosed GD, antithyroid drugs for less than 3 months. The TCR library was made from RNA that had been extracted from PBMCs in TRIzol. The patients included were those that came from an endocrinology department in Xi'an, China. Study-wide results and limits: Favored usage of TRBV28, TRBJ1-2 and TRBJ2-5 was recorded in persistent disease.

As for this clonotype: Its specificity is not known.

The same sample was also studied in work on T cells in Graves' hyperthyroidism and ophthalmopathy.

The chain combines TRBV15 with TRBJ2-2; D gene uncertain. The TCR sequence derives from a woman between 25 and 40 years old with Graves disease. This material consisted of peripheral blood mononuclear cells (PBMCs), taken at new diagnosis, from a patient treated with antithyroid drugs. CDR3 bases: TGTGCCACCACCTACAGTGACACCGGGGAGCTGTTTTTT. This encodes CATTYSDTGELFF.